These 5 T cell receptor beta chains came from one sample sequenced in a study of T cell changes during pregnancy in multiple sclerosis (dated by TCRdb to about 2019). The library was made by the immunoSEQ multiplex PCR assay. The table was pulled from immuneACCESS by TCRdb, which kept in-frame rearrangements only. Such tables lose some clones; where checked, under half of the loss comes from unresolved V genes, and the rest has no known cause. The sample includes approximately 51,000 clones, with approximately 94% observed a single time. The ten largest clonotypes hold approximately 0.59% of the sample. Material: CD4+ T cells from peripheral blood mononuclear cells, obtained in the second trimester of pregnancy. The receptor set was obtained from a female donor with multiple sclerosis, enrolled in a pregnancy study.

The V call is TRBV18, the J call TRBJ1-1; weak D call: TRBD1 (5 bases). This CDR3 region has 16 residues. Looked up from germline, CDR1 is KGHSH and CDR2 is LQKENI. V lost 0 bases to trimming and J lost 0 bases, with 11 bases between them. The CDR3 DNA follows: TGTGCCAGCTCACCACCAAGGGGCGCGGTGAACACTGAAGCTTTCTTT. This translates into CASSPPRGAVNTEAFF. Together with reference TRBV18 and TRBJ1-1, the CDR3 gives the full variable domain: NAGVMQNPRHLVRRRGQEARLRCSPMKGHSHVYWYRQLPEEGLKFMVYLQKENIIDESGMPKERFSAEFPKEGPSILRIQQVVRGDSAAYFCASSPPRGAVNTEAFFGQGTRLTVV.

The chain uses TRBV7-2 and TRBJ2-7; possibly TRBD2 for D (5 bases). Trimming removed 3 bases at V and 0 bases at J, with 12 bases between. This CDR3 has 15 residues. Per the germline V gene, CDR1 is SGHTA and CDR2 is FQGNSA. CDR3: CASSFRGLSSYEQYF. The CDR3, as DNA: TGTGCCAGCAGCTTCCGGGGTCTAAGCTCCTACGAGCAGTACTTC.

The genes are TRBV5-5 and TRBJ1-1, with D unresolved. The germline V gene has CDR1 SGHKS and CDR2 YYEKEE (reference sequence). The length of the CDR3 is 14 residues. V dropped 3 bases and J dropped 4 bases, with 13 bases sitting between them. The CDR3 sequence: CASSSERHSTEAFF. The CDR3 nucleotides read TGTGCCAGCAGCTCGGAAAGACATTCCACTGAAGCTTTCTTT.

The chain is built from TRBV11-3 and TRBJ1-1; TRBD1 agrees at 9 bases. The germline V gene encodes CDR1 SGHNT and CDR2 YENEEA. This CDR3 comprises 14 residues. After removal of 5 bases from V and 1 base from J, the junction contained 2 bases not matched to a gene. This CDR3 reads CASSDRGTNTEAFF. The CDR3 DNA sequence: TGTGCCAGCAGCGACAGGGGGACGAACACTGAAGCTTTCTTT.

CDR3 DNA sequence: TGCGCCAGCAGCACCGGGACTAGCGCCGATACGCAGTATTTT. Residues: CASSTGTSADTQYF. This rearrangement joins TRBV5-1 to TRBJ2-3; TRBD2 matches at 10 bases. Germline V gives CDR1 SGHRS, CDR2 YFSETQ. V gave up 4 bases and J gave up 6 bases; unmatched junction bases: 5. This CDR3 has 14 amino acids.